Described below is a single T cell receptor beta chain sequence and its context. Expressed TCRB transcripts were sequenced, since all the RNA that had been isolated was reverse transcribed. Sequencing used immunoSEQ multiplex PCR; TCRdb keeps in-frame clones, though not all of them. The data hold roughly 380,000 clones, with around 20% observed a single time. This sample was taken from a study of beta chain features in type 1 diabetes. The overall study: Cell yields, gender and age were comparable in patients and healthy donors.

Trimming stripped 7 bases from V and 2 bases from J, with 12 bases between. This CDR3 contains 13 residues. The germline V gene encodes CDR1 GTSNPN and CDR2 SVGIG (reference sequence). Input material: naive CD4+ T cells from blood. This TCR came from a woman younger than 35 in good health. The chain recombines TRBV30 with TRBJ1-5; no clear D. The CDR3: CALEGQGNQPQHF. The CDR3 DNA is TGTGCCTTAGAGGGCCAAGGCAATCAGCCCCAGCATTTT.